The rows below give T cell receptor beta chains drawn from one sample of a study of OX40 agonist ivuxolimab in advanced cancers. The repertoire was sequenced with immunoSEQ multiplex PCR; TCRdb's copy has only in-frame clones and lacks some. The sample contains over 50,000 clones, 92% of which appear only once. Sample: CD4+ or CD8+ T cells sorted from blood, taken in a trial of the OX40 agonist ivuxolimab. These receptor sequences come from an adult with an advanced solid tumor such as melanoma, head and neck, liver or kidney cancer. The CDR3 runs from the conserved cysteine through the conserved F or W. A D gene is named only where the DNA matches it firmly. The size field is filled for only some rows; it gives once, few, many or a size class.

CAWSLGGGEQYF	TGTGCCTGGAGTTTGGGCGGTGGCGAGCAGTACTTC	NA	TRBJ2-7	NA	12	TRBV30
CASSQSLGWAYNEQFF	TGCGCCAGCAGCCAATCCCTAGGGTGGGCCTACAATGAGCAGTTCTTC	NA	TRBJ2-1	NA	16	TRBV4-1
CASSDASREGDNEQFF	TGTGCCAGCAGTGACGCATCGCGGGAGGGGGACAATGAGCAGTTCTTC	NA	TRBJ2-1	TRBD2	16	TRBV6-4
CASSRLGTAYNQPQHF	TGTGCCAGCAGTCGCCTCGGGACGGCTTACAATCAGCCCCAGCATTTT	NA	TRBJ1-5	NA	16	TRBV28
CASSFNPWGGYGYTF	TGTGCCAGCAGTTTCAACCCGTGGGGAGGGTATGGCTACACCTTC	NA	TRBJ1-2	NA	15	TRBV28
CAWSEGGLQPQHF	TGTGCCTGGAGTGAAGGAGGGCTGCAGCCCCAGCATTTT	NA	TRBJ1-5	NA	13	TRBV30
CAWSGGPPEAFF	TGTGCCTGGAGCGGGGGACCTCCTGAAGCTTTCTTT	NA	TRBJ1-1	NA	12	TRBV30
CTSSQARSGMPYNEQFF	TGCACCAGCAGCCAAGCCAGGAGCGGGATGCCCTACAATGAGCAGTTCTTC	NA	TRBJ2-1	NA	17	TRBV1
CASSPTYSYNEQFF	TGTGCCAGCAGCCCGACTTACTCCTACAATGAGCAGTTCTTC	NA	TRBJ2-1	NA	14	TRBV7-8
CASSGTEAFF	TGTGCCAGTTCGGGGACTGAAGCTTTCTTT	NA	TRBJ1-1	NA	10	TRBV4-2
CASSFMGLRKDQPQHF	TGTGCCAGCAGTTTCATGGGGTTACGGAAGGATCAGCCCCAGCATTTT	NA	TRBJ1-5	NA	16	TRBV28
CASSGLGTGAGRYTF	TGTGCCAGCAGCGGACTGGGGACAGGAGCGGGTCGCTACACCTTC	NA	TRBJ1-2	TRBD1	15	TRBV5-6
CASSTGLAAYNEQFF	TGTGCCAGCAGTACGGGACTAGCAGCCTACAATGAGCAGTTCTTC	NA	TRBJ2-1	TRBD2	15	TRBV2
CASSLRGPEKLFF	TGTGCCAGCAGTTTACGCGGTCCGGAAAAACTGTTTTTT	NA	TRBJ1-4	NA	13	TRBV27
CASGEPHSSYNEQFF	TGTGCCAGCGGCGAGCCACATAGCTCCTACAATGAGCAGTTCTTC	NA	TRBJ2-1	NA	15	TRBV6-6
CASRELKTTNEKLFF	TGTGCCAGCAGGGAGCTTAAGACGACTAATGAAAAACTGTTTTTT	NA	TRBJ1-4	NA	15	TRBV2
CASSPGLASEIVDNEQFF	TGTGCCAGCAGCCCGGGACTAGCGTCGGAGATCGTCGACAATGAGCAGTTCTTC	NA	TRBJ2-1	TRBD2	18	TRBV2
CASSLSQGEKLFF	TGTGCCAGCAGTTTATCCCAGGGGGAAAAACTGTTTTTT	few	TRBJ1-4	NA	13	TRBV28
CASSGTNTGELFF	TGTGCCAGCAGTGGGACGAACACCGGGGAGCTGTTTTTT	NA	TRBJ2-2	NA	13	TRBV6-4
CASRQLAGGGSEQFF	TGTGCCAGCAGACAACTAGCAGGGGGAGGTTCTGAGCAGTTCTTC	NA	TRBJ2-1	NA	15	TRBV28
CASSFTSSGNTIYF	TGTGCCAGCAGTTTCACGAGCTCTGGAAACACCATATATTTT	NA	TRBJ1-3	NA	14	TRBV6-6
CASSSWTSGLETQYF	TGTGCCAGCAGTTCGTGGACTAGCGGGTTGGAAACGCAGTATTTT	NA	TRBJ2-3	TRBD2	15	TRBV28
CASSLVIAEYNEQFF	TGTGCCAGCAGTTTAGTAATAGCGGAGTACAATGAGCAGTTCTTC	NA	TRBJ2-1	NA	15	TRBV28
CSAGWETQYF	TGCAGCGCTGGTTGGGAGACCCAGTACTTC	NA	TRBJ2-5	NA	10	TRBV29-1
CASSTGLIGRNSPLHF	TGTGCCAGCAGCACGGGACTAATTGGCAGGAATTCACCCCTCCACTTT	NA	TRBJ1-6	NA	16	TRBV7-8
CASSRQVHNEQFF	TGTGCCAGCAGCAGACAGGTGCACAATGAGCAGTTCTTC	NA	TRBJ2-1	NA	13	TRBV14
CASSLAPGPRSNQPQHF	TGTGCCAGCAGTTTAGCGCCGGGACCACGGTCAAATCAGCCCCAGCATTTT	NA	TRBJ1-5	NA	17	TRBV27
CASRETSGNTIYF	TGTGCCAGTAGAGAGACGTCTGGAAACACCATATATTTT	few	TRBJ1-3	NA	13	TRBV19
CASRLDQPQHF	TGCGCCAGCAGGTTAGATCAGCCCCAGCATTTT	NA	TRBJ1-5	NA	11	TRBV4-3
CASSIDSPAGIYGYTF	TGTGCCAGTAGTATAGACAGCCCTGCCGGGATCTATGGCTACACCTTC	NA	TRBJ1-2	NA	16	TRBV19
CASSLILSYNEQFF	TGTGCCAGCAGCTTGATCCTCTCCTACAATGAGCAGTTCTTC	NA	TRBJ2-1	NA	14	TRBV5-6
CASSWGQGFYEQYF	TGCGCCAGCAGCTGGGGACAGGGGTTCTACGAGCAGTACTTC	few	TRBJ2-7	TRBD1	14	TRBV5-1
CASSISAGPGNTIYF	TGTGCCAGTAGTATATCGGCGGGTCCTGGAAACACCATATATTTT	NA	TRBJ1-3	NA	15	TRBV19
CASSGLGEGARAEAFF	TGTGCCAGCAGCGGACTGGGTGAAGGGGCCCGGGCTGAAGCTTTCTTT	NA	TRBJ1-1	NA	16	TRBV5-6
CASSEVIRSDNYGYTF	TGTGCCAGCAGTGAAGTAATTAGGTCCGACAACTATGGCTACACCTTC	NA	TRBJ1-2	NA	16	TRBV2
CASSVGTGLTRGDEQFF	TGTGCCAGCAGCGTAGGGACAGGGCTCACTCGGGGGGATGAGCAGTTCTTC	NA	TRBJ2-1	NA	17	TRBV9
CAWSLLSYEQYF	TGTGCCTGGAGTCTGCTGTCCTACGAGCAGTACTTC	NA	TRBJ2-7	NA	12	TRBV30
CASSQEWARVYNEQFF	TGTGCCAGCAGCCAAGAATGGGCGCGGGTCTACAATGAGCAGTTCTTC	NA	TRBJ2-1	NA	16	TRBV4-2
CASSLGDNEQFF	TGTGCCAGCAGCTTGGGGGACAATGAGCAGTTCTTC	NA	TRBJ2-1	NA	12	TRBV5-6
CASGLTPLGGYTF	TGTGCTAGTGGTTTGACCCCCTTGGGAGGCTACACCTTC	NA	TRBJ1-2	NA	13	TRBV12-5